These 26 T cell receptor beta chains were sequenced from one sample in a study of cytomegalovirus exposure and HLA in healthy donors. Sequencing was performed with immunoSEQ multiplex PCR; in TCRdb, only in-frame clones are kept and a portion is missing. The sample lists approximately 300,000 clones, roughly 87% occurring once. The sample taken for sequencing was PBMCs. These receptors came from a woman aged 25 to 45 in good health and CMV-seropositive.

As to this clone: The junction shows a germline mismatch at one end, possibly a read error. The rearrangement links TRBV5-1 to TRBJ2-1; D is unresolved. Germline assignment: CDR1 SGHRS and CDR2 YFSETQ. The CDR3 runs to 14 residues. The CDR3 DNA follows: TGCGCCAGCAGATTGGTAGTTACCGCCAATGAGCAGTTCTTC. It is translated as CASRLVVTANEQFF. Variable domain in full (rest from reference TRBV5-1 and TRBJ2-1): KAGVTQTPRYLIKTRGQQVTLSCSPISGHRSVSWYQQTPGQGLQFLFEYFSETQRNKGNFPGRFSGRQFSNSRSEMNVSTLELGDSALYLCASRLVVTANEQFFGPGTRLTVL.

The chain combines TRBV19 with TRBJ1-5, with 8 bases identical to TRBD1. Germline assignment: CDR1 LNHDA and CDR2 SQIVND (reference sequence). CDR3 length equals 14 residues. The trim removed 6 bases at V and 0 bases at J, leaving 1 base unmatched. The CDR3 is CASRDRVSNQPQHF. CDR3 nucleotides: TGTGCCAGTAGGGACAGGGTTAGCAATCAGCCCCAGCATTTT.

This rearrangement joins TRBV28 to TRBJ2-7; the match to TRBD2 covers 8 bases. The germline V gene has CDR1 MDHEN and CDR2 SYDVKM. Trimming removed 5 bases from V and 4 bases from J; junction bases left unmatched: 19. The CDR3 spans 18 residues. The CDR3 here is CASSHSSISQREPYEQYF. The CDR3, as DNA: TGTGCCAGCAGTCATAGTTCCATAAGCCAGCGGGAGCCGTACGAGCAGTACTTC.

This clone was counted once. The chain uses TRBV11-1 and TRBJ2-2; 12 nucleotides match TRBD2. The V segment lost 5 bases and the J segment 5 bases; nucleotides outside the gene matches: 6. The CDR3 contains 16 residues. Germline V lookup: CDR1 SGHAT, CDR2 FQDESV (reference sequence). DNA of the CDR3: TGTGCCAGCAGCGTGACTAGCGGGGGAGAAACCGGGGAGCTGTTTTTT. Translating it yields CASSVTSGGETGELFF.

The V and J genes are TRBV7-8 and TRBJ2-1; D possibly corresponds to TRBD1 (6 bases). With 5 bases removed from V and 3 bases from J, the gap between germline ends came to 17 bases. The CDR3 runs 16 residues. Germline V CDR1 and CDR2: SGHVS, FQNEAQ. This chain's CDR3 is CASSHRVRSDYNEQFF. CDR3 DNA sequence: TGTGCCAGCAGCCACAGGGTTCGTTCTGACTACAATGAGCAGTTCTTC.

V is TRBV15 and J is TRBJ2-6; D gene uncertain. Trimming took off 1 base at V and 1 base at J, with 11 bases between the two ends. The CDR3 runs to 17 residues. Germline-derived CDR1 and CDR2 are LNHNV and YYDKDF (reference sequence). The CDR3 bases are TGTGCCACCAGCAGAGCTTACCCGACTTCTGGGGCCAACGTCCTGACTTTC. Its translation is CATSRAYPTSGANVLTF.

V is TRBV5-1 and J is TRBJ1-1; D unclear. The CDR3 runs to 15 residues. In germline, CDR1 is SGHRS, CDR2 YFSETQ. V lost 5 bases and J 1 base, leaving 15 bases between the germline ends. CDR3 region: CASSFNPGSNTEAFF. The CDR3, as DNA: TGCGCCAGCAGTTTTAACCCGGGGTCGAACACTGAAGCTTTCTTT.

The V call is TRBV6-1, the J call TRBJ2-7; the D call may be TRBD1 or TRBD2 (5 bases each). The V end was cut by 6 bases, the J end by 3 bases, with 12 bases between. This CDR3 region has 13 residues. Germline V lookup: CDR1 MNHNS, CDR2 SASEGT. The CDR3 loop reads CASSLGTGYEQYF. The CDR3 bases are TGTGCCAGCAGCCTAGGGACCGGCTACGAGCAGTACTTC.

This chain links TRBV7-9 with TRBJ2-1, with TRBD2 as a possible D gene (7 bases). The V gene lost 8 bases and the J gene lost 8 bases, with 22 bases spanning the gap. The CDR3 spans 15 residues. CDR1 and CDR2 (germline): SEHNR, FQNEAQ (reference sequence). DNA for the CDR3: TGTGCCAGCCCCGTTGGGACCGGGGGGCAGGATGAGCAGTTCTTC. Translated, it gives CASPVGTGGQDEQFF.

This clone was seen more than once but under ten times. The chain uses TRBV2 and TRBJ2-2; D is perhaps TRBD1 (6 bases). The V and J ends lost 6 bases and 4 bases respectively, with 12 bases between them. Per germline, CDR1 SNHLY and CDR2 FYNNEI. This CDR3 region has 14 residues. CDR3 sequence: CASRGTSGTGELFF. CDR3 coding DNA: TGTGCCAGCAGGGGGACATCCGGCACCGGGGAGCTGTTTTTT.

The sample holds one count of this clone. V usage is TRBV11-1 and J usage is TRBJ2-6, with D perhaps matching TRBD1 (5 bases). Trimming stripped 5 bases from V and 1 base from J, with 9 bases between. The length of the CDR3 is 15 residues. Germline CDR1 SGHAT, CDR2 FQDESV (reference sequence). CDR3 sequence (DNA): TGTGCCAGCAGCAACAGACAGTCTGGGGCCAACGTCCTGACTTTC. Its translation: CASSNRQSGANVLTF.

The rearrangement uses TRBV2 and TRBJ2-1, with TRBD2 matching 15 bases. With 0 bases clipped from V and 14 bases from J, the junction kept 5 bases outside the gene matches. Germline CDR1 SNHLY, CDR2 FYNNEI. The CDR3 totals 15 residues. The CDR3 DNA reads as TGTGCCAGCAGTGAAGCCGGGACTAGCGGGAGGACTAAGTTCTTC. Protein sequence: CASSEAGTSGRTKFF.

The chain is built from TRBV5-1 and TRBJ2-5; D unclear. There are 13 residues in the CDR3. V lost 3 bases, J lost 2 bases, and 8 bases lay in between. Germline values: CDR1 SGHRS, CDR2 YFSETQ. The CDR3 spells CASSSYLQETQYF. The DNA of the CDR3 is TGCGCCAGCAGCTCCTACCTACAAGAGACCCAGTACTTC.

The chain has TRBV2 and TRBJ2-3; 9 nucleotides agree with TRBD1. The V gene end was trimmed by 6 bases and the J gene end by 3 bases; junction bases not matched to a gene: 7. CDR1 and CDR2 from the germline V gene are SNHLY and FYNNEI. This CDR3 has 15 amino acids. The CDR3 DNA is TGTGCCAGCAGCGCCGGACAGGGGCGAACAGATACGCAGTATTTT. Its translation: CASSAGQGRTDTQYF.

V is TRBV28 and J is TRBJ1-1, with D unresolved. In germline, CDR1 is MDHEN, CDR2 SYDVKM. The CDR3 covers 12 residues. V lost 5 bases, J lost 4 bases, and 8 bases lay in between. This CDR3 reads CASSTNPTEAFF. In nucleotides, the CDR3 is TGTGCCAGCAGTACTAACCCCACTGAAGCTTTCTTT.

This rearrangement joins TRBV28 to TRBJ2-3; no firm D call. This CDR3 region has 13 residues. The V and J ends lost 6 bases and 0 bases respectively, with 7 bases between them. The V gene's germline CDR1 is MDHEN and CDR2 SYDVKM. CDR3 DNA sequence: TGTGCCAGCAGACGGGTTAGCACAGATACGCAGTATTTT. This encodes CASRRVSTDTQYF.

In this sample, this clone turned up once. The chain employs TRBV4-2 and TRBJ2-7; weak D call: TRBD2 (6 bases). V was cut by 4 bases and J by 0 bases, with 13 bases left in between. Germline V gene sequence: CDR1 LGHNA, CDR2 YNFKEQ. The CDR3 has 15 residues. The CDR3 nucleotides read TGTGCCAGCAGCCTAACCCGGGGGAGCTCCTACGAGCAGTACTTC. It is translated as CASSLTRGSSYEQYF.

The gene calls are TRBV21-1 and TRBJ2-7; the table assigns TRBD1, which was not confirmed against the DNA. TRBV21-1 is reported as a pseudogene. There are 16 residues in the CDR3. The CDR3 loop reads CASSSSPGTGFYEQYF. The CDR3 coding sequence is TGTGCCAGCAGCTCTTCGCCCGGGACAGGATTCTACGAGCAGTACTTC.

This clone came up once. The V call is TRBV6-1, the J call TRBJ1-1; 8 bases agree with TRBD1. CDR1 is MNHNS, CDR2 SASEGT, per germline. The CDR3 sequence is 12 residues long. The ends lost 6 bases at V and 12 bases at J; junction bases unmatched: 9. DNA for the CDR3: TGTGCCAGCAGCACCGGGACAGGTACGACTTTCTTT. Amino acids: CASSTGTGTTFF.

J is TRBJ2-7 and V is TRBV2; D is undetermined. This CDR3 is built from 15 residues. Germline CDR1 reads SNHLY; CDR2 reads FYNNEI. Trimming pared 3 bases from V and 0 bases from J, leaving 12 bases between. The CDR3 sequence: CASSDVVPSSYEQYF. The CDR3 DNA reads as TGTGCCAGCAGTGACGTGGTCCCGAGCTCCTACGAGCAGTACTTC.

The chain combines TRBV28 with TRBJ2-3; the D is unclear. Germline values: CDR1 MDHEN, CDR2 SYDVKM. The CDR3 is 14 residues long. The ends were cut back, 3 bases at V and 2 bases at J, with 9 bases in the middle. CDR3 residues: CASSFARHTDTQYF. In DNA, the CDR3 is TGTGCCAGCAGTTTCGCCAGACACACAGATACGCAGTATTTT.

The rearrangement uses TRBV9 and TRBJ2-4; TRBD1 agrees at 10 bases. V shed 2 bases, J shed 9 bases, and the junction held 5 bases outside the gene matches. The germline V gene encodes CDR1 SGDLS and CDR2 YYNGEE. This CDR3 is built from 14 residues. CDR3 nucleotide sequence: TGTGCCAGCAGCGTCGGGACAGGGGATCCCATTCAGTACTTC. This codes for CASSVGTGDPIQYF.

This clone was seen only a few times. The CDR3 bases are TGTGCCACCAGTCGGGACAGGGTTCGCACTGAAGCTTTCTTT. Protein: CATSRDRVRTEAFF. V is TRBV15 and J is TRBJ1-1, with 9 bases fitting TRBD1. V shed 6 bases and J 4 bases; nucleotides not matched to a gene: 6. CDR1 is LNHNV and CDR2 is YYDKDF in the germline V gene (reference sequence). This CDR3 is 14 amino acids long.

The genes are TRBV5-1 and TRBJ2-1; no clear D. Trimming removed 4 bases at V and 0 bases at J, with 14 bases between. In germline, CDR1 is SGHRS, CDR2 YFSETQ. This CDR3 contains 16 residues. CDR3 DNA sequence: TGCGCCAGCAGCCTTTGGGCGTCGAGCTCCTACAATGAGCAGTTCTTC. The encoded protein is CASSLWASSSYNEQFF.

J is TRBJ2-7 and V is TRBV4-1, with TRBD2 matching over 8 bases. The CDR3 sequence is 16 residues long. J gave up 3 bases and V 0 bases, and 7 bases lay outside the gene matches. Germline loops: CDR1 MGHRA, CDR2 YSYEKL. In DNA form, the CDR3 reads TGCGCCAGCAGCCAAGATGGAACTAGCGGAAACTACGAGCAGTACTTC. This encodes CASSQDGTSGNYEQYF.

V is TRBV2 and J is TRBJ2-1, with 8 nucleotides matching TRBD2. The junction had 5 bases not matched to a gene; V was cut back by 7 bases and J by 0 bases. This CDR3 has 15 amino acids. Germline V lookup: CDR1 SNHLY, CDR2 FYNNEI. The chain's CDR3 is CASIGSGSSYNEQFF. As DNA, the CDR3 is TGTGCCAGCATTGGGAGCGGGAGCTCCTACAATGAGCAGTTCTTC.